The sequence of this T cell receptor (beta chain) was determined in a study of blood T cell repertoires in COVID-19 (dated by TCRdb to the early 2020s). Background on the whole study: Samples covering the acute and convalescent phases of COVID-19 were provided by collaborators in the United States, Italy and Spain. The prospective study material was composed of cDNA or gDNA derived from T cells, B-cell-depleted T cells, or PBMCs. The dataset comprised deeply sampled blood TCRbeta repertoires from subjects exposed to, actively infected with, or recovered from COVID-19. A freely available public database, intended as a resource for researchers studying the immune response to SARS-CoV-2, is where the repertoires were released. The samples were drawn from two sources: the first 160 participants of the ongoing ImmuneRACE study, and some 1,300 subjects contributed by 6 global collaborators. The sample metadata nearly always contained a de-identified subject ID, COVID-19 status, age in years and sex. HLA class I and class II types, where available, came from metadata supplied by the sample provider rather than from assay-based typing. The full study reports these points: The amount of clinical and demographic metadata varied by source and participant and was provided uncurated.

The immunoSEQ Assay, a bias-controlled multiplex PCR, was used to amplify TCRbeta CDR3 regions from genomic DNA. The source study handled its data this way. Nucleated cell counts per sample were estimated from amplification of reference gene primers within the assay. To quantify the absolute abundance of each unique TCRbeta CDR3 rearrangement, sequence reads were collapsed and filtered. Productive Simpson clonality was computed per sample as the square root of Simpson's diversity index over productive rearrangements. What TCRdb holds here is the immuneACCESS table cut down to in-frame rearrangements. Part of the clones is not present; checked against another copy, under half of the missing clones reflect an unresolved V gene, and the others are unexplained. The V and J calls and the clone size are those of that table, but D and trimming were determined from the DNA. Recorded for this sample are tens of thousands of clones; 73% of them occurred a single time. Of the sample, about 20% is held by the ten largest clones.

V and J are trimmed by 0 bases and 7 bases, and the gene matches miss 4 bases of the junction. The CDR3 covers 13 residues, taking in both the cysteine and the phenylalanine. The DNA shown is the 39-base CDR3, in frame from base 1. CDR1 and CDR2 are drawn from the germline V gene: SGHRS, YFSETQ. Whole blood was collected in K2EDTA tubes by collaborating institutions according to the institutions' own protocols. Collaborator samples were shipped for TCRbeta analysis as frozen whole blood, isolated PBMCs, or DNA extracted from either sample type. Remarks on this clone: Its cognate antigen has yet to be identified. No base quality values were provided; no much bigger clone lies one nucleotide off.

This TCR derives from a human donor in a cohort sampled during active or convalescent COVID-19. Material for sequencing was peripheral blood. Recombination connected TRBV5-1 to TRBJ2-7; TRBD1 fits 7 bases in the junction. The DNA sequence is TGCGCCAGCAGCTTGGGACAGGGTAGTGAGCAGTACTTC. It translates as CASSLGQGSEQYF.